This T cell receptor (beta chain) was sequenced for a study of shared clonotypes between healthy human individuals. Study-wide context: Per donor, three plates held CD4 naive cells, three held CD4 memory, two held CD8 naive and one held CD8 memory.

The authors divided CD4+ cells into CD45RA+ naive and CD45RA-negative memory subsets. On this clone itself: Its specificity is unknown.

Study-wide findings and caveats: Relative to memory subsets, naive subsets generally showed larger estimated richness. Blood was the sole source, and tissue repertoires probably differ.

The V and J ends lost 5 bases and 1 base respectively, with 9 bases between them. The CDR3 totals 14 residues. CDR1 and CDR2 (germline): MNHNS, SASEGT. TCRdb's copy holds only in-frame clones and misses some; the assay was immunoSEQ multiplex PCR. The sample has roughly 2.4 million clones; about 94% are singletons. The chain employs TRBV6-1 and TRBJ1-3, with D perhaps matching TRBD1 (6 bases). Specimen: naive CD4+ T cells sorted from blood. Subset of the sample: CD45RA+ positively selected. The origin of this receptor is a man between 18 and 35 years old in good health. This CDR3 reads CASSKQGSGNTIYF. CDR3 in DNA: TGTGCCAGCAGTAAACAGGGTTCTGGAAACACCATATATTTT.